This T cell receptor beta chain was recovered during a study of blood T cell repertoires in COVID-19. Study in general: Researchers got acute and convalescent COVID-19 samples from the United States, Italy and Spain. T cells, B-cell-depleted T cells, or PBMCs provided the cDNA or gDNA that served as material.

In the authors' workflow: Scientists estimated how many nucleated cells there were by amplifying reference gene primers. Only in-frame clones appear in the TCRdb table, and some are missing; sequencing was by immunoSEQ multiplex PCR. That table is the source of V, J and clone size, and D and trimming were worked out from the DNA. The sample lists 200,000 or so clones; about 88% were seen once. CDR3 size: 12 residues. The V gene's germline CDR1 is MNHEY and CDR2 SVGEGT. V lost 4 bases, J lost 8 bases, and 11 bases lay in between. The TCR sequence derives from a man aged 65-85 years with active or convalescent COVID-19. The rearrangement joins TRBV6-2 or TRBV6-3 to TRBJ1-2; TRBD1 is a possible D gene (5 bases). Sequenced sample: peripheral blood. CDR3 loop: CASSFRAAGYTF. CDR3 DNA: TGTGCCAGCAGTTTCAGGGCGGCGGGCTACACCTTC.